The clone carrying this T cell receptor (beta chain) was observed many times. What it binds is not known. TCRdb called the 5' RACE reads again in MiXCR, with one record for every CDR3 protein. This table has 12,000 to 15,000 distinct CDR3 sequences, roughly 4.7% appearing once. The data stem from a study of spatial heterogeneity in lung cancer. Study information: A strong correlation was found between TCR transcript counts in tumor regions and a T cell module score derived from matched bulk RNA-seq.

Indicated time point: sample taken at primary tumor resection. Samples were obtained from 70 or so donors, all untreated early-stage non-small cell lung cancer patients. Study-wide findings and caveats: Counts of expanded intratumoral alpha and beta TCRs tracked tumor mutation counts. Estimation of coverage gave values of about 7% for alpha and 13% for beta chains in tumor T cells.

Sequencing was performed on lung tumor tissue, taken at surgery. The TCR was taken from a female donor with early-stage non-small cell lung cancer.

The CDR3 DNA reads TGTGCCAGCTCACCAAAGGTTGAGTACAATGAGCAGTTCTTC. Translating gives CASSPKVEYNEQFF. The gene calls are TRBV18 and TRBJ2-1, with D hard to call. Trimming stripped 2 bases from V and 4 bases from J, with 9 bases between. From germline, CDR1 is KGHSH and CDR2 LQKENI. The length of the CDR3 is 14 residues. The complete variable domain, with remaining parts taken from reference TRBV18 and TRBJ2-1, reads NAGVMQNPRHLVRRRGQEARLRCSPMKGHSHVYWYRQLPEEGLKFMVYLQKENIIDESGMPKERFSAEFPKEGPSILRIQQVVRGDSAAYFCASSPKVEYNEQFFGPGTRLTVL.